These T cell receptor beta chains were read from a single sample in a study of shared T cell receptors in the human thymus. Only in-frame clones appear in the TCRdb table, and some are missing; sequencing was by immunoSEQ multiplex PCR. The repertoire has 630,000 or so clones, more than 70% of them found once; the top ten carry 0.0094%. These data also formed part of another study, on human thymus T cells.

The specimen sequenced was thymocytes. The receptor source for this set is a boy under two years old with a congenital heart defect. The CDR3 runs from the conserved cysteine through the conserved F or W. The D gene is left open where the match is weak. Part of the rows lack a size; the others show once, few, many or a class for expanded clones.

clone_size	d_call	j_call	v_call	cdr3_aa	cdr3_nt
NA	NA	TRBJ2-1	TRBV27	CASSLVLAGEQFF	TGTGCCAGCAGTTTAGTCCTAGCCGGGGAGCAGTTCTTC
NA	TRBD2	TRBJ2-1	TRBV12-5	CASGLADSGELQMSSYNEQFF	TGTGCTAGTGGTTTGGCGGATAGCGGGGAGCTCCAAATGAGCTCCTACAATGAGCAGTTCTTC
NA	NA	TRBJ1-2	TRBV4-1	CASSPPLGGPSYGYTF	TGCGCCAGCAGCCCACCGCTCGGTGGGCCCAGCTATGGCTACACCTTC
NA	TRBD2	TRBJ2-3	TRBV6-5	CASSTGTSGSYTQYF	TGTGCCAGCAGTACCGGGACTAGCGGGAGTTATACGCAGTATTTT
once	TRBD1	TRBJ1-1	TRBV6-1	CATRDRGPNTEAFF	TGTGCCACCCGGGACAGGGGGCCGAACACTGAAGCTTTCTTT
few	TRBD1	TRBJ1-3	TRBV9	CASSAGRDRGNTIYF	TGTGCCAGCAGCGCCGGCCGGGACAGGGGAAACACCATATATTTT
few	NA	TRBJ1-1	TRBV28	CASSFWRGRDTEAFF	TGTGCCAGCAGTTTCTGGCGGGGTCGGGACACTGAAGCTTTCTTT
NA	TRBD2	TRBJ2-3	TRBV20-1	CRGLAGDTQYF	TGCAGAGGACTAGCGGGAGATACGCAGTATTTT
NA	TRBD2	TRBJ2-1	TRBV29-1	CSVSSGRGDNEQFF	TGCAGCGTGAGTAGCGGGAGGGGGGACAATGAGCAGTTCTTC
NA	NA	TRBJ1-5	TRBV7-8	CASSVGGGQPQHF	TGTGCCAGCAGCGTAGGGGGGGGGCAGCCCCAGCATTTT
NA	NA	TRBJ2-1	TRBV6-5	CASSYSNREQFF	TGTGCCAGCAGTTACTCGAACCGGGAGCAGTTCTTC
NA	NA	TRBJ1-3	TRBV9	CASSGQEARLGSGNTIYF	TGTGCCAGCAGCGGACAGGAGGCTCGGTTGGGCTCTGGAAACACCATATATTTT
NA	TRBD1	TRBJ2-2	TRBV2	CASAVPVRGTGELFF	TGTGCCAGCGCGGTCCCAGTCAGGGGGACCGGGGAGCTGTTTTTT
NA	TRBD1	TRBJ2-7	TRBV5-1	CASSSGQAPYEQYF	TGCGCCAGCAGCTCGGGACAGGCCCCCTACGAGCAGTACTTC
NA	NA	TRBJ2-1	TRBV4-3	CASSARAGTGDHNEQFF	TGCGCCAGCAGCGCTCGGGCCGGGACGGGGGATCACAATGAGCAGTTCTTC
once	TRBD2	TRBJ2-7	TRBV27	CASSLLALAGGKTYEQYF	TGTGCCAGCAGTTTGTTAGCCCTAGCGGGGGGGAAAACCTACGAGCAGTACTTC
NA	TRBD1	TRBJ2-7	TRBV12-5	CASGLGQGQYF	TGTGCTAGTGGTTTGGGACAGGGGCAGTACTTC
NA	NA	TRBJ2-5	TRBV30	CAWSVPGTQYF	TGTGCCTGGAGTGTACCGGGGACCCAGTACTTC
NA	NA	TRBJ1-3	TRBV7-3	CASSPFAGTGNTIYF	TGTGCCAGCAGCCCCTTCGCCGGGACTGGAAACACCATATATTTT
NA	NA	TRBJ2-7	TRBV6-1	CASSEQGGYEQYF	TGTGCCAGCAGTGAACAGGGCGGCTACGAGCAGTACTTC
NA	TRBD1	TRBJ2-7	TRBV23-1	CASRGDSLTYEQYF	TGCGCCAGCAGAGGGGACAGCCTGACCTACGAGCAGTACTTC
NA	TRBD1	TRBJ1-2	TRBV29-1	CSVLQGAECTF	TGCAGCGTATTACAGGGGGCAGAATGCACCTTC
few	NA	TRBJ2-3	TRBV29-1	CSVLTDPDTQYF	TGCAGCGTGCTGACAGATCCAGATACGCAGTATTTT
NA	NA	TRBJ2-7	TRBV21-1	CASRPRQVDSYEQYF	TGTGCCAGCAGGCCAAGACAGGTCGACTCCTACGAGCAGTACTTC
NA	TRBD1	TRBJ2-7	TRBV11-2	CASSRDRTYEQYF	TGTGCCAGCAGCAGGGACAGAACCTACGAGCAGTACTTC
once	NA	TRBJ2-1	TRBV5-1	CASSFEVRRCFEQFF	TGCGCCAGCAGCTTTGAGGTCCGGAGGTGTTTTGAGCAGTTCTTC
NA	TRBD2	TRBJ2-1	TRBV6-4	CASSQAGGPLYEQFF	TGTGCCAGCAGCCAAGCGGGAGGGCCGTTATATGAGCAGTTCTTC
NA	NA	TRBJ2-3	TRBV5-1	CASSLSSGADTQYF	TGCGCCAGCAGCTTGTCTTCGGGTGCAGATACGCAGTATTTT
NA	NA	TRBJ1-3	TRBV2	CASSESGKPSGNTIYF	TGTGCCAGCAGTGAAAGTGGCAAACCCTCTGGAAACACCATATATTTT
NA	NA	TRBJ2-4	TRBV13	CASSLEEGKAKNIQYF	TGTGCCAGCAGCTTAGAGGAGGGAAAAGCCAAAAACATTCAGTACTTC
NA	NA	TRBJ1-1	TRBV11-2	CASSHGGPNTEAFF	TGTGCCAGCAGCCACGGTGGGCCTAACACTGAAGCTTTCTTT
NA	NA	TRBJ1-2	TRBV13	CASSSNNRRSYGYTF	TGTGCCAGCAGCTCTAACAATAGGCGGAGCTATGGCTACACCTTC
NA	NA	TRBJ2-1	TRBV7-8	CASSLANLRPRSYNEQFF	TGTGCCAGCAGCTTAGCCAACTTGCGCCCACGCTCCTACAATGAGCAGTTCTTC
NA	NA	TRBJ2-2	TRBV6-5	CASSYSSGSTVWELFF	TGTGCCAGCAGTTACTCAAGCGGGTCAACTGTCTGGGAGCTGTTTTTT
NA	NA	TRBJ2-3	TRBV14	CASSQGSWGRCTDTQYF	TGTGCCAGCAGCCAAGGTTCGTGGGGCAGGTGCACAGATACGCAGTATTTT
NA	TRBD2	TRBJ2-7	TRBV11-2	CASSFLGVAGTSYEQYF	TGTGCCAGCAGCTTCCTCGGGGTAGCGGGTACATCCTACGAGCAGTACTTC